Presented here are 14 T cell receptor beta chains from one specimen sequenced in a study of vaccination effects on CD4 cells after COVID-19. At the end of roughly 9 days of culture, CD4+ T cells were isolated. The person had a PCR-confirmed SARS-CoV-2 infection during March to December 2020. Each participant received a vaccine that was either BNT162b2 or mRNA-1273, given as two doses. The antigens these receptors bind are not known. TCRdb keeps only in-frame clones here, not all; method: immunoSEQ multiplex PCR. The sample yields 45,000 to 55,000 clones, over 60% seen once. The material was CD4+ T cells from PBMCs cultured without peptide, obtained after COVID-19 vaccination. These receptors came from a human donor who had a prior SARS-CoV-2 infection.

The V gene is TRBV12-3 or TRBV12-4, the J gene TRBJ2-7; D gene ambiguous. The V end was cut by 2 bases, the J end by 0 bases, with 5 bases between. This CDR3 is built from 13 residues. The CDR3 spells CASSLTDSYEQYF. CDR3 nucleotide sequence: TGTGCCAGCAGTTTAACCGACTCCTACGAGCAGTACTTC.

The chain links TRBV30 to TRBJ2-7; TRBD1 is a possible D gene (6 bases). V gave up 0 bases and J gave up 2 bases, with 11 bases separating them. Looked up from germline, CDR1 is GTSNPN and CDR2 is SVGIG (reference sequence). This CDR3 has 14 residues. CDR3 bases: TGTGCCTGGAGTGTAGGCAGGGGTCCCTACGAGCAGTACTTC. Protein: CAWSVGRGPYEQYF.

This chain uses TRBV2 with TRBJ1-1; tentative D call: TRBD1 (5 bases). Germline lookup yields CDR1 SNHLY and CDR2 FYNNEI. Between the trimmed V and J ends, which lost 3 bases and 6 bases, there was a span of 17 bases. The CDR3 covers 15 residues. The CDR3 coding sequence is TGTGCCAGCAGTGACGAGGTAGGGACGGTCGCTGAAGCTTTCTTT. Translated, it gives CASSDEVGTVAEAFF.

The V and J genes are TRBV30 and TRBJ2-7; D is perhaps TRBD2 (6 bases). The germline gives CDR1 GTSNPN, CDR2 SVGIG (reference sequence). The CDR3 extends over 13 amino acids. The V end lost 2 bases, the J end lost 3 bases, and 11 bases lay between the germline ends. CDR3 amino acids: CAWSRGTVYEQYF. The CDR3 nucleotides are TGTGCCTGGAGTCGGGGGACGGTCTACGAGCAGTACTTC.

The chain links TRBV2 to TRBJ2-5, with D maybe TRBD2 (5 bases). This CDR3 comprises 14 residues. Trimming left V 2 bases short and J 0 bases short, with 7 bases between. Germline V gene lookup returns CDR1 SNHLY and CDR2 FYNNEI. DNA for the CDR3: TGTGCCAGCAGTGAATTCGGGAACCAAGAGACCCAGTACTTC. This gives the protein CASSEFGNQETQYF. The full variable domain, its missing parts supplied by reference TRBV2 and TRBJ2-5, is EPEVTQTPSHQVTQMGQEVILRCVPISNHLYFYWYRQILGQKVEFLVSFYNNEISEKSEIFDDQFSVERPDGSNFTLKIRSTKLEDSAMYFCASSEFGNQETQYFGPGTRLLVL.

This clone was counted a few times. This chain connects TRBV7-9 to TRBJ2-3; D unresolved. Trimming took off 1 base at V and 2 bases at J, with 7 bases between the two ends. The CDR3 is 14 amino acids. CDR1 and CDR2 (germline): SEHNR, FQNEAQ (reference sequence). CDR3 nucleotides: TGTGCCAGCAGCTTAGACTGGGACACAGATACGCAGTATTTT. It yields the protein CASSLDWDTDTQYF. The full variable domain, completed using reference TRBV7-9 and TRBJ2-3, is DTGVSQNPRHKITKRGQNVTFRCDPISEHNRLYWYRQTLGQGPEFLTYFQNEAQLEKSRLLSDRFSAERPKGSFSTLEIQRTEQGDSAMYLCASSLDWDTDTQYFGPGTRLTVL.

A remark on this clone: An end of the junction does not agree with germline; a read error may underlie this. The chain has TRBV7-7 and TRBJ1-2, with a weak D call TRBD1 (5 bases). The length of the CDR3 is 13 residues. Per germline, CDR1 SSHAT and CDR2 FNYEAQ (reference sequence). As DNA, the CDR3 is TGTGCTAGCAGCCCGGACACCCTCCACGGCTACACCTTC. This sequence encodes CASSPDTLHGYTF.

The chain has TRBV12-3 or TRBV12-4 and TRBJ1-2; D uncertain. V gave up 5 bases and J gave up 5 bases, with 9 bases separating them. The CDR3 loop spans 12 amino acids. CDR3 residues: CASSQTPYGYTF. CDR3 coding DNA: TGTGCCAGCAGTCAGACACCATATGGCTACACCTTC.

This clone was observed a handful of times. This chain joins TRBV5-1 and TRBJ2-6; D possibly matches TRBD1 or TRBD2 (5 bases each). Looked up from germline, CDR1 is SGHRS and CDR2 is YFSETQ. The CDR3 has 16 residues. Trimming took off 5 bases at V and 4 bases at J, with 16 bases between the two ends. CDR3 sequence: CASRTGTNAGANVLTF. In DNA form, the CDR3 reads TGCGCCAGCAGGACCGGGACCAATGCGGGGGCCAACGTCCTGACTTTC.

There are a few counts of this clone. The gene calls are TRBV5-4 and TRBJ2-7, with 12 bases fitting TRBD1. This CDR3 has 16 amino acids. CDR1 is SGHNT and CDR2 is YYREEE in the germline V gene (reference sequence). The V segment lost 4 bases and the J segment 3 bases; nucleotides outside the gene matches: 8. The CDR3 sequence: CASSQGQGASRYEQYF. CDR3 bases: TGTGCCAGCAGCCAGGGACAGGGGGCGTCCCGCTACGAGCAGTACTTC.

CDR3 amino acids: CATSVPSGGDYEQYF. CDR3 in DNA: TGTGCCACCAGTGTTCCAAGCGGGGGAGACTACGAGCAGTACTTC. This rearrangement joins TRBV24-1 to TRBJ2-7, with 8 bases lining up with TRBD2. V lost 5 bases and J lost 3; bases outside the gene matches: 8. Germline V CDR1 and CDR2: KGHDR, SFDVKD. CDR3 size: 15 residues.

The rearrangement uses TRBV6-1 and TRBJ1-3; no clear D gene. V was shortened by 2 bases and J by 4 bases, with 9 bases between the two germline ends. Germline values: CDR1 MNHNS, CDR2 SASEGT. The CDR3 spans 14 residues. The CDR3, as DNA: TGTGCCAGCAGTGAACGCGGCAGAGGAAACACCATATATTTT. This encodes CASSERGRGNTIYF.

This chain joins TRBV5-4 and TRBJ2-1, with TRBD2 identical over 14 bases. Germline V gene data show CDR1 as SGHNT and CDR2 as YYREEE (reference sequence). The CDR3 is 15 residues long. The V and J ends lost 4 bases and 10 bases, in that order; junction bases with no gene match: 7. The CDR3 loop is CASSLTSGRASEQFF. The CDR3 nucleotides are TGTGCCAGCAGCCTGACTAGCGGGAGGGCCTCGGAGCAGTTCTTC.

This chain joins TRBV19 and TRBJ2-2; TRBD1 matches at 7 bases. J was trimmed by 7 bases and V by 1 base; bases with no gene match: 6. Germline assignment: CDR1 LNHDA and CDR2 SQIVND (reference sequence). CDR3 length equals 15 residues. CDR3 coding DNA: TGTGCCAGTAGTATAGGAGGGGGCCAGTTCGGGGAGCTGTTTTTT. Translating it yields CASSIGGGQFGELFF.